Listed here are 28 T cell receptor beta chains from one sample, sequenced in a study of cytotoxic CD8 clonotypes in ibrutinib-treated CLL. This table comes from immunoSEQ multiplex PCR, and its TCRdb copy is limited to in-frame clones, with some not included. The profile shows 150,000 to 200,000 clones, 70% to 90% of them singletons. The specimen comprised PBMCs, sampled at disease progression, from a patient treated with ibrutinib. The receptors derive from a human donor with chronic lymphocytic leukemia.

The J gene is TRBJ2-1, the V gene TRBV5-1; 9 bases map to TRBD1. The ends lost 4 bases at V and 15 bases at J; junction bases unmatched: 11. Germline V gene sequence: CDR1 SGHRS, CDR2 YFSETQ. This CDR3 has 13 amino acids. This chain's CDR3 is CASSLGAGQGLFF. The CDR3, as DNA: TGCGCCAGCAGCCTTGGCGCGGGACAGGGTCTGTTCTTC.

CDR3 in amino acids: CASSLGLGLAGGSPGNEQFF. The DNA of the CDR3 is TGTGCCAGCAGCTTAGGATTGGGACTAGCGGGAGGTTCCCCGGGCAATGAGCAGTTCTTC. The chain employs TRBV7-3 and TRBJ2-1; TRBD2 matches 15 bases. The ends lost 2 bases at V and 6 bases at J; junction bases unmatched: 14. Germline V gene sequence: CDR1 SGHTA, CDR2 FQGTGA. CDR3 length equals 20 residues.

V is TRBV6-7 and J is TRBJ2-5; perhaps TRBD2 as D (6 bases). TRBV6-7 is assigned to the ORF class and has an uncertain function. Deletions cut 6 bases from V and 5 bases from J, with 10 bases between. The CDR3 runs to 12 residues. The CDR3 loop is CASSPRGETQYF. In DNA, the CDR3 is TGTGCCAGCAGCCCCCGGGGGGAGACCCAGTACTTC.

The chain has TRBV10-2 and TRBJ2-1; D gene uncertain. The V and J ends lost 8 bases and 4 bases respectively, with 12 bases between them. The CDR3 runs 13 residues. Germline lookup yields CDR1 WSHSY and CDR2 SAAADI. The DNA for the CDR3 is TGCGCCAGCTCGTTCGTTAGGTACAATGAGCAGTTCTTC. It translates to CASSFVRYNEQFF.

This clone was counted a single time. The CDR3 spells CSAPTADTQYF. Written as DNA, the CDR3 is TGCAGTGCCCCCACTGCAGATACGCAGTATTTT. The chain uses TRBV20-1 and TRBJ2-3; D remains ambiguous. This CDR3 has 11 amino acids. Between the trimmed V and J ends, which lost 6 bases and 4 bases, there was a span of 8 bases. Germline V gene data show CDR1 as DFQATT and CDR2 as SNEGSKA (reference sequence).

The chain recombines TRBV19 with TRBJ1-2; maybe TRBD1 (5 bases). Germline loops: CDR1 LNHDA, CDR2 SQIVND (reference sequence). The V and J ends lost 4 bases and 3 bases respectively, with 15 bases between them. The CDR3 extends over 15 amino acids. The CDR3 sequence: CASSKRGVQDYGYTF. Written as DNA, the CDR3 is TGTGCCAGTAGTAAACGGGGGGTACAAGACTATGGCTACACCTTC.

This rearrangement joins TRBV10-1 to TRBJ2-1, with 10 bases lining up with TRBD1. V gave up 4 bases and J gave up 4 bases; unmatched junction bases: 1. In germline, CDR1 is WNHNN, CDR2 SYGVQD (reference sequence). The CDR3 sequence is 14 residues long. CDR3 sequence (DNA): TGCGCCAGCAGTGGGACAGGGGGGTACAATGAGCAGTTCTTC. This translates into CASSGTGGYNEQFF.

The chain recombines TRBV5-1 with TRBJ2-3; 11 bases align to TRBD2. Trimming took 3 bases from V and 6 from J; bases not matched to a gene: 9. Per the germline V gene, CDR1 is SGHRS and CDR2 is YFSETQ. The CDR3 consists of 16 residues. The CDR3 nucleotides read TGCGCCAGCAGCTACCTAGCGGGAGGTTCTATGGATACGCAGTATTTT. It yields the protein CASSYLAGGSMDTQYF.

This clone was observed a single time. The chain is built from TRBV19 and TRBJ2-2; TRBD2 aligns across 14 bases. The germline V gene has CDR1 LNHDA and CDR2 SQIVND (reference sequence). J gave up 4 bases and V 5 bases, and 6 bases lay outside the gene matches. The CDR3 covers 17 residues. The CDR3 DNA follows: TGTGCCAGTAGTCCGGGACTAGCGGGAGTACCCACCGGGGAGCTGTTTTTT. Its protein product is CASSPGLAGVPTGELFF.

This clone was counted a single time. The CDR3 DNA reads TGTGCCAGCAGTGGGATAGACAGGGGCTATAACACCGGGGAGCTGTTTTTT. Residues: CASSGIDRGYNTGELFF. The chain uses TRBV2 and TRBJ2-2; 8 positions match TRBD1. The CDR3 loop spans 17 amino acids. The V and J ends lost 4 bases and 2 bases, in that order; junction bases with no gene match: 9. Germline assignment: CDR1 SNHLY and CDR2 FYNNEI.

V usage is TRBV27 and J usage is TRBJ1-2; 8 bases fit TRBD1. The germline V gene has CDR1 MNHEY and CDR2 SMNVEV (reference sequence). This CDR3 spans 13 amino acids. After removal of 3 bases from V and 6 bases from J, the junction contained 3 bases not matched to a gene. The CDR3 sequence: CASSFARGHGYTF. The CDR3 nucleotides are TGTGCCAGCAGTTTTGCCAGGGGGCATGGCTACACCTTC.

This CDR3 reads CASSPDSGRNYEQYF. Written as DNA, the CDR3 is TGTGCCAGCAGCCCCGACAGCGGGAGAAACTACGAGCAGTACTTC. This chain connects TRBV9 to TRBJ2-7; 8 bases fit TRBD2. V shed 4 bases and J 3 bases; nucleotides not matched to a gene: 9. Germline-derived CDR1 and CDR2 are SGDLS and YYNGEE. The CDR3 loop spans 15 amino acids. The entire variable domain, with the rest obtained from reference TRBV9 and TRBJ2-7, is as follows: DSGVTQTPKHLITATGQRVTLRCSPRSGDLSVYWYQQSLDQGLQFLIQYYNGEERAKGNILERFSAQQFPDLHSELNLSSLELGDSALYFCASSPDSGRNYEQYFGPGTRLTVT.

The V and J genes are TRBV9 and TRBJ2-5; TRBD2 aligns across 8 bases. Germline V gene lookup returns CDR1 SGDLS and CDR2 YYNGEE. Germline trimming cut 0 bases from V and 0 bases from J; bases unmatched to any gene: 1. The CDR3 runs 15 residues. This chain's CDR3 is CASSVDGRDQETQYF. Written as DNA, the CDR3 is TGTGCCAGCAGCGTAGACGGGAGGGACCAAGAGACCCAGTACTTC.

The chain couples TRBV7-9 to TRBJ1-1, with a tentative D call TRBD1 (6 bases). The length of the CDR3 is 13 residues. Between the trimmed V and J ends, which lost 7 bases and 1 base, there was a span of 10 bases. Germline CDR1 and CDR2: SEHNR and FQNEAQ (reference sequence). The DNA for the CDR3 is TGTGCCAGCATCCCCAGGGGGAACACTGAAGCTTTCTTT. This sequence encodes CASIPRGNTEAFF.

The V and J genes are TRBV7-3 and TRBJ2-7; maybe TRBD1 (5 bases). Germline CDR1 is SGHTA and CDR2 is FQGTGA. The CDR3 has 13 residues. Trimming took off 4 bases at V and 6 bases at J, with 13 bases between the two ends. The CDR3 loop is CASSSSTAPEQYF. In DNA form, the CDR3 reads TGTGCCAGCAGCTCCTCGACAGCACCCGAGCAGTACTTC.

V usage is TRBV12-2 and J usage is TRBJ2-7; TRBD1, the table's D call, lacks a check against the DNA. TRBV12-2 corresponds to a pseudogene. CDR3 length: 14 amino acids. CDR3 DNA sequence: TGTGCAAGTCGCCGTGGACAGGGTTCCGAAGAGCAGTACTTC. It is translated as CASRRGQGSEEQYF.

The chain employs TRBV18 and TRBJ2-1; 7 nucleotides align to TRBD1. The V segment lost 3 bases and the J segment 8 bases; nucleotides outside the gene matches: 7. Germline values: CDR1 KGHSH, CDR2 LQKENI. The CDR3 contains 14 residues. CDR3 nucleotide sequence: TGTGCCAGCTCACCCAGACAGGGCTCAGATGAGCAGTTCTTC. It yields the protein CASSPRQGSDEQFF.

This clone was observed once. The chain joins TRBV10-2 to TRBJ2-7, with 10 bases identical to TRBD1. Per the germline V gene, CDR1 is WSHSY and CDR2 is SAAADI. The length of the CDR3 is 14 residues. After removal of 8 bases from V and 4 bases from J, the junction contained 8 bases not matched to a gene. The CDR3 here is CASHRGTGEYEQYF. The DNA of the CDR3 is TGCGCCAGCCATAGGGGGACAGGGGAATACGAGCAGTACTTC.

V usage is TRBV27 and J usage is TRBJ1-1; 7 bases fit TRBD1. This CDR3 spans 11 amino acids. From germline, CDR1 is MNHEY and CDR2 SMNVEV (reference sequence). Losses at the gene ends were 7 bases for V and 7 bases for J; bases not matched to a gene: 3. CDR3 amino acids: CASITGVEAFF. The CDR3 DNA follows: TGTGCCAGCATTACAGGGGTTGAAGCTTTCTTT.

The chain carries TRBV30 and TRBJ2-1; 12 nucleotides agree with TRBD2. The CDR3 covers 23 residues. V was pared by 2 bases and J by 8 bases, with 31 bases of the junction left unmatched. Germline V gene sequence: CDR1 GTSNPN, CDR2 SVGIG (reference sequence). The CDR3 protein is CAWSTGLAGFPRGAFLQVDEQFF. The CDR3 region has the DNA TGTGCCTGGAGTACCGGACTAGCGGGATTTCCCCGGGGTGCCTTTCTCCAGGTCGATGAGCAGTTCTTC.

The gene calls are TRBV20-1 and TRBJ1-2, with D possibly being TRBD1 (6 bases). Germline CDR1 and CDR2: DFQATT and SNEGSKA (reference sequence). V lost 6 bases to trimming and J lost 8 bases, with 13 bases between them. The CDR3 is made up of 11 amino acids. The CDR3 coding sequence is TGCAGTGCAAGGACAGACCAGGGCTACACCTTC. Its translation is CSARTDQGYTF.

The chain couples TRBV30 to TRBJ1-4; 7 bases agree with TRBD1. Per germline, CDR1 GTSNPN and CDR2 SVGIG (reference sequence). V was clipped by 2 bases and J by 5 bases; unmatched bases: 5. This CDR3 has 14 amino acids. The CDR3: CAWSLGQVNEKLFF. CDR3 nucleotides: TGTGCCTGGAGTCTTGGACAGGTGAATGAAAAACTGTTTTTT.

The chain joins TRBV9 to TRBJ1-2, with unresolved D. Germline V lookup: CDR1 SGDLS, CDR2 YYNGEE. V was trimmed by 0 bases and J by 0 bases, leaving 9 bases between them. The CDR3 is 15 amino acids. CDR3 in DNA: TGTGCCAGCAGCGTAGCCCCGGATACTAACTATGGCTACACCTTC. Amino acid sequence: CASSVAPDTNYGYTF. The entire variable domain, with the rest obtained from reference TRBV9 and TRBJ1-2, is as follows: DSGVTQTPKHLITATGQRVTLRCSPRSGDLSVYWYQQSLDQGLQFLIQYYNGEERAKGNILERFSAQQFPDLHSELNLSSLELGDSALYFCASSVAPDTNYGYTFGSGTRLTVV.

The chain is built from TRBV29-1 and TRBJ1-1; perhaps TRBD1 as D (6 bases). CDR3 length equals 15 residues. Germline values: CDR1 SQVTM, CDR2 ANQGSEA. Deletions cut 3 bases from V and 4 bases from J, with 18 bases between. CDR3 nucleotides: TGCAGCGTTGATAATAACAGGGCCCCCGGCACTGAAGCTTTCTTT. It specifies CSVDNNRAPGTEAFF.

The J gene is TRBJ2-6, the V gene TRBV7-9, with 10 bases fitting TRBD1. Germline lookup yields CDR1 SEHNR and CDR2 FQNEAQ (reference sequence). The CDR3 length is 18 residues. The V and J ends lost 4 bases and 0 bases, in that order; junction bases with no gene match: 6. In DNA form, the CDR3 reads TGTGCCAGCAGCTACCGGGACAGGGGTCTCTCTGGGGCCAACGTCCTGACTTTC. The encoded protein is CASSYRDRGLSGANVLTF.

V gene TRBV7-9 combines with J gene TRBJ2-3; the D is unclear. Germline CDR1 reads SEHNR; CDR2 reads FQNEAQ (reference sequence). V lost 2 bases, J lost 4 bases, and 7 bases lay in between. The CDR3 runs 13 residues. The CDR3 region is CASSLSPADTQYF. The DNA of the CDR3 is TGTGCCAGCAGCTTATCCCCGGCAGATACGCAGTATTTT.

The rearrangement joins TRBV6-5 to TRBJ1-5; D unresolved. Between the trimmed V and J ends, which lost 8 bases and 5 bases, there was a span of 16 bases. The CDR3 is 14 residues long. Germline V CDR1 and CDR2: MNHEY, SVGAGI. The CDR3: CASRTRQLHQPQHF. DNA of the CDR3: TGTGCCAGCCGAACAAGGCAGCTCCATCAGCCCCAGCATTTT.

The chain links TRBV15 to TRBJ1-4, with D unclear. Looked up from germline, CDR1 is LNHNV and CDR2 is YYDKDF (reference sequence). V lost 5 bases, J lost 0 bases, and 13 bases lay in between. The CDR3 runs to 16 residues. The CDR3 coding sequence is TGTGCCACCAGCCCCACCGCTGGTGCAACTAATGAAAAACTGTTTTTT. Translating it yields CATSPTAGATNEKLFF.